Below, 27 T cell receptor beta chains from the same sample are listed, as sequenced in a study of shared clonotypes between healthy human individuals (TCRdb year 2020). CD8 naive samples were CD45RO-negative cells positively selected for CCR7, giving a CD45RA+CCR7+ population that excluded TemRA cells. Libraries were prepared through the immunoSEQ multiplex PCR assay. TCRdb re-hosts the immuneACCESS table, in-frame sequences only. Its copies lack some clones; in the studies checked, an unresolved V gene accounts for under half of them, and the cause for the rest is not known. Recorded for this sample are about 2,200,000 clones; roughly 91% of them occurred a single time. The ten top clones hold under 2% of the sample. Input material: naive CD8+ T cells from PBMCs. The sample's cell subset or site label, decoded: CD45RA+CCR7+. Source of these receptors: a man between 18 and 29 years old in good health. Some clones in this sample may be carry-over from other donors' samples.

J is TRBJ1-2 and V is TRBV6-6; D is perhaps TRBD1 (6 bases). Germline loops: CDR1 MNHNY, CDR2 SVGAGI (reference sequence). Trimming removed 7 bases from V and 4 bases from J, with 13 bases in between. CDR3 size: 13 residues. This CDR3 reads CASKGGLAYGYTF. In nucleotides, the CDR3 is TGTGCCAGCAAAGGGGGGCTGGCCTATGGCTACACCTTC.

The J gene is TRBJ1-4, the V gene TRBV27; D possibly corresponds to TRBD1 (5 bases). The CDR3 consists of 14 residues. V was shortened by 3 bases and J by 3 bases, with 8 bases between the two germline ends. Germline-derived CDR1 and CDR2 are MNHEY and SMNVEV (reference sequence). In DNA, the CDR3 is TGTGCCAGCAGTTTCGGGGGTGCTAATGAAAAACTGTTTTTT. Translated: CASSFGGANEKLFF.

This clone has only one observation. The chain joins TRBV9 to TRBJ1-1, with D perhaps TRBD1 (5 bases). Germline values: CDR1 SGDLS, CDR2 YYNGEE. CDR3 length equals 15 residues. The germline V and J ends were trimmed by 4 bases and 1 base, with 14 bases remaining between them. Here the CDR3 reads CASSPPAGQNTEAFF. CDR3 bases: TGTGCCAGCAGCCCCCCAGCAGGGCAGAACACTGAAGCTTTCTTT.

The gene calls are TRBV7-2 and TRBJ2-7; 8 bases line up with TRBD1. Germline V gene sequence: CDR1 SGHTA, CDR2 FQGNSA. This CDR3 region has 17 residues. After removal of 5 bases from V and 0 bases from J, the junction contained 12 bases not matched to a gene. This chain's CDR3 is CASSHREPGQVSYEQYF. The CDR3 nucleotides are TGTGCCAGCAGCCATAGGGAACCGGGACAGGTCTCCTACGAGCAGTACTTC.

The chain joins TRBV19 to TRBJ2-7; 7 positions agree with TRBD1. The ends lost 5 bases at V and 2 bases at J; junction bases unmatched: 15. Looked up from germline, CDR1 is LNHDA and CDR2 is SQIVND (reference sequence). CDR3 length: 17 residues. The CDR3 spells CASSVYPGTAATYEQYF. For the CDR3, the DNA is TGTGCCAGTAGTGTTTATCCCGGGACAGCGGCCACCTACGAGCAGTACTTC. The full variable domain, rest sourced from reference TRBV19 and TRBJ2-7, is DGGITQSPKYLFRKEGQNVTLSCEQNLNHDAMYWYRQDPGQGLRLIYYSQIVNDFQKGDIAEGYSVSREKKESFPLTVTSAQKNPTAFYLCASSVYPGTAATYEQYFGPGTRLTVT.

This clone has just one count. J is TRBJ1-1 and V is TRBV10-3, with D hard to call. From germline, CDR1 is ENHRY and CDR2 SYGVKD. The CDR3 has 15 residues. V was cut by 4 bases and J by 3 bases, with 15 bases left in between. CDR3 in DNA: TGTGCCATCAGTGCCTTCTCTCATGGGGACACTGAAGCTTTCTTT. Protein: CAISAFSHGDTEAFF.

The chain links TRBV28 to TRBJ2-1; TRBD2 might be the D (6 bases). This CDR3 has 17 residues. Germline CDR1 is MDHEN and CDR2 is SYDVKM. V was cut by 8 bases and J by 0 bases, with 20 bases left in between. In nucleotides, the CDR3 is TGTGCCAGCCAGTCCCGGGACTGGGGTAGCTCCTACAATGAGCAGTTCTTC. Its translation is CASQSRDWGSSYNEQFF.

V gene TRBV7-9 combines with J gene TRBJ2-1; 8 bases line up with TRBD1. CDR1 SEHNR and CDR2 FQNEAQ come from the germline V gene (reference sequence). J was trimmed by 3 bases and V by 5 bases; bases with no gene match: 9. The CDR3 has 16 amino acids. As DNA, the CDR3 is TGTGCCAGCAGCCCCGGAACCGGGACAGGCTACAATGAGCAGTTCTTC. It is translated as CASSPGTGTGYNEQFF.

The V call is TRBV10-3, the J call TRBJ2-3, with D perhaps assigned TRBD1 or TRBD2 (5 bases each). Trimming cost V 0 bases and J 3 bases, with 13 bases left between them. The CDR3 has 16 residues. Germline V gene data show CDR1 as ENHRY and CDR2 as SYGVKD. Here the CDR3 reads CAISESLGVGTDTQYF. The DNA for the CDR3 is TGTGCCATCAGTGAGTCGTTGGGGGTAGGAACAGATACGCAGTATTTT.

The V call is TRBV28, the J call TRBJ2-5; D remains unclear. The CDR3 sequence is 13 residues long. Germline values: CDR1 MDHEN, CDR2 SYDVKM. V was pared by 3 bases and J by 5 bases, with 10 bases between. The CDR3 nucleotides are TGTGCCAGCAGTTTCCGGGCCGGCGAGACCCAGTACTTC. Its translation is CASSFRAGETQYF.

With regard to this clone: A much more abundant neighbour one base away suggests this may be a read error. This same CDR3 is encoded by further DNA sequences in the sample. The V and J genes are TRBV5-1 and TRBJ2-7; tentatively, D is TRBD1 (5 bases). V lost 0 bases and J 4 bases, leaving 5 bases between the germline ends. Germline lookup yields CDR1 SGHRS and CDR2 YFSETQ. The CDR3 is 12 amino acids. This CDR3 is CASSLDRYEQYF. CDR3 in DNA: TGCGCCAGCAGCTTGGACAGGTACGAGCAGTACTTC. The full variable domain, its missing parts supplied by reference TRBV5-1 and TRBJ2-7, is KAGVTQTPRYLIKTRGQQVTLSCSPISGHRSVSWYQQTPGQGLQFLFEYFSETQRNKGNFPGRFSGRQFSNSRSEMNVSTLELGDSALYLCASSLDRYEQYFGPGTRLTVT.

Note on this clone: The sample holds other DNA sequences that translate to the same CDR3. In DNA, the CDR3 is TGTGCCAGCAGCTTAGGCGGGAGCAATGAGCAGTTCTTC. Translated, it gives CASSLGGSNEQFF. The rearrangement joins TRBV7-2 to TRBJ2-1; 7 nucleotides match TRBD2. After removal of 1 base from V and 6 bases from J, the junction contained 0 bases not matched to a gene. Germline V gene sequence: CDR1 SGHTA, CDR2 FQGNSA. The CDR3 is 13 residues long.

The J gene is TRBJ2-1, the V gene TRBV19; no definite D call. The germline CDR1 and CDR2 sequences are LNHDA and SQIVND (reference sequence). The CDR3 length is 12 residues. Trimming removed 4 bases at V and 10 bases at J, with 11 bases between. The CDR3 region is CASSTPLPEQFF. In nucleotides, the CDR3 is TGTGCCAGTAGTACCCCCCTGCCGGAGCAGTTCTTC.

This clone appeared once. The chain carries TRBV6-1 and TRBJ2-7, with D tentatively TRBD1 (6 bases). The CDR3 covers 13 residues. Per the germline V gene, CDR1 is MNHNS and CDR2 is SASEGT. Trimming took 6 bases from V and 6 from J, leaving 15 bases between them. The CDR3 DNA reads TGTGCCAGCAGGCAGAACAGGGCTGGCGAGCAGTACTTC. Its protein product is CASRQNRAGEQYF.

The rearrangement joins TRBV27 to TRBJ2-1; tentatively, D is TRBD1 (5 bases). Germline V gene lookup returns CDR1 MNHEY and CDR2 SMNVEV (reference sequence). V gave up 4 bases and J gave up 4 bases, with 17 bases separating them. The CDR3 covers 16 residues. DNA for the CDR3: TGTGCCAGCAGTTCTACCTTGGACACTGTTTACAATGAGCAGTTCTTC. It specifies CASSSTLDTVYNEQFF.

The chain couples TRBV27 to TRBJ2-7; the D call may be TRBD1 or TRBD2 (5 bases each). Per germline, CDR1 MNHEY and CDR2 SMNVEV (reference sequence). CDR3 length: 13 residues. Trimming removed 2 bases from V and 6 bases from J, with 11 bases in between. In DNA form, the CDR3 reads TGTGCCAGCAGTTTAAGTGAGGGGTTCGAGCAGTACTTC. Protein product: CASSLSEGFEQYF.

The chain recombines TRBV19 with TRBJ2-1; 8 bases align to TRBD2. With V trimmed by 1 base and J by 9 bases, 8 bases remained unmatched. From germline, CDR1 is LNHDA and CDR2 SQIVND (reference sequence). This CDR3 comprises 15 residues. CDR3 bases: TGTGCCAGTAGTATAGTGGCAGCGGGAGCGGCTGAGCAGTTCTTC. This translates into CASSIVAAGAAEQFF.

Regarding this clone: This CDR3 is also generated by other DNA sequences in the sample. This sequence joins TRBV27 and TRBJ2-7; TRBD2 is a possible D gene (6 bases). Germline V gives CDR1 MNHEY, CDR2 SMNVEV (reference sequence). The CDR3 extends over 14 amino acids. Trimming cost V 6 bases and J 2 bases, with 14 bases left between them. This chain's CDR3 is CASSLSRTTYEQYF. Written as DNA, the CDR3 is TGTGCCAGCAGCCTATCCCGGACTACCTACGAGCAGTACTTC.

The V call is TRBV28, the J call TRBJ2-3; D is perhaps TRBD1 (5 bases). V was clipped by 4 bases and J by 6 bases, with 11 bases between them. Germline V CDR1 and CDR2: MDHEN, SYDVKM. The CDR3 extends over 13 amino acids. The CDR3, as DNA: TGTGCCAGCAGTTGGAGAGCAGGGGATACGCAGTATTTT. Protein product: CASSWRAGDTQYF.

The J gene is TRBJ2-7, the V gene TRBV4-2, with D tentatively TRBD2 (5 bases). The germline V gene encodes CDR1 LGHNA and CDR2 YNFKEQ. The CDR3 loop spans 15 amino acids. V was clipped by 0 bases and J by 2 bases, with 11 bases between them. CDR3 bases: TGTGCCAGCAGCCAAGACGCCGGGGAGACCTACGAGCAGTACTTC. Protein sequence: CASSQDAGETYEQYF.

The count of this clone is one. This chain uses TRBV19 with TRBJ2-2; D gene ambiguous. The germline V gene encodes CDR1 LNHDA and CDR2 SQIVND (reference sequence). This CDR3 comprises 14 residues. Between the trimmed V and J ends, which lost 5 bases and 7 bases, there was a span of 14 bases. The CDR3 DNA reads TGTGCCAGTAGTTTTTCCGGGTGGGGCGGGGAGCTGTTTTTT. This sequence encodes CASSFSGWGGELFF.

This clone was seen a few times. The rearrangement links TRBV27 to TRBJ2-7, with 9 bases matching TRBD1. Germline CDR1 is MNHEY and CDR2 is SMNVEV (reference sequence). The CDR3 spans 16 residues. V shed 0 bases, J shed 6 bases, and the junction held 9 bases outside the gene matches. The CDR3 loop reads CASSLSAGTGLSEQYF. The CDR3 DNA follows: TGTGCCAGCAGTTTATCGGCCGGGACAGGGTTAAGCGAGCAGTACTTC.

The gene calls are TRBV27 and TRBJ2-1; D is perhaps TRBD2 (6 bases). The germline V gene encodes CDR1 MNHEY and CDR2 SMNVEV (reference sequence). V dropped 5 bases and J dropped 4 bases, with 21 bases sitting between them. CDR3 length equals 17 residues. DNA of the CDR3: TGTGCCAGCAGTACCCAAAAGGGACTTTCCCGGTACAATGAGCAGTTCTTC. This sequence encodes CASSTQKGLSRYNEQFF.

In DNA, the CDR3 is TGTGCCAGCAGCACTAGCGGGAGGGCCAGAGTCGGGGAGCTGTTTTTT. Translating it yields CASSTSGRARVGELFF. The chain carries TRBV7-2 and TRBJ2-2, with 13 bases that match TRBD2. CDR1 is SGHTA, CDR2 FQGNSA, per germline. The J segment lost 7 bases and the V segment lost 5 bases, leaving 7 bases of the junction unmatched. CDR3 size: 16 residues.

Concerning this clone itself: At the DNA level, this CDR3 is encoded by other sequences in the same sample as well. The chain combines TRBV7-9 with TRBJ1-1; D remains ambiguous. The V gene lost 6 bases and the J gene lost 3 bases, with 11 bases spanning the gap. The length of the CDR3 is 13 residues. Germline-derived CDR1 and CDR2 are SEHNR and FQNEAQ (reference sequence). The CDR3 DNA reads as TGTGCCAGCAGTCCCGGCCGGGACACTGAAGCTTTCTTT. It encodes CASSPGRDTEAFF.

The V and J genes are TRBV25-1 and TRBJ1-1, with D perhaps TRBD1 (6 bases). The CDR3 is 12 residues long. In germline, CDR1 is MGHDK, CDR2 SYGVNS. Trimming pared 8 bases from V and 11 bases from J, leaving 18 bases between. CDR3 protein: CASGQKGGKAFF. The CDR3 DNA reads as TGTGCCAGCGGCCAAAAGGGGGGTAAGGCTTTCTTT.

The rearrangement links TRBV7-6 to TRBJ2-1; TRBD2 is a possible D gene (8 bases). CDR1 SGHVS and CDR2 FNYEAQ come from the germline V gene. Trimming stripped 3 bases from V and 5 bases from J, with 23 bases between. CDR3 length equals 18 residues. The CDR3 protein is CASSFLAGIPGGDNEQFF. CDR3 bases: TGTGCCAGCAGCTTTTTAGCGGGAATCCCAGGGGGGGACAATGAGCAGTTCTTC.